These 19 T cell receptor beta chains were all obtained from the same sample, sequenced in a study of blood T cell repertoires in COVID-19. TCRdb keeps only in-frame clones here, not all; method: immunoSEQ multiplex PCR. The data show 40,000 to 55,000 clones, just over 90% seen once. Sequences were obtained from peripheral blood. The origin of the receptors is a man in his fifties or sixties with COVID-19, enrolled during active disease.

This clone was seen a single time. The chain carries TRBV18 and TRBJ2-2, with 8 bases fitting TRBD1. Trimming took 6 bases from V and 6 from J; bases not matched to a gene: 15. The V gene's germline CDR1 is KGHSH and CDR2 LQKENI. The CDR3 is 17 residues long. For the CDR3, the DNA is TGTGCCAGCTCGCTCAATCTCGCTGGACAGGGCGCCGGGGAGCTGTTTTTT. It codes for CASSLNLAGQGAGELFF. Looking up the rest from reference TRBV18 and TRBJ2-2 gives the full variable domain: NAGVMQNPRHLVRRRGQEARLRCSPMKGHSHVYWYRQLPEEGLKFMVYLQKENIIDESGMPKERFSAEFPKEGPSILRIQQVVRGDSAAYFCASSLNLAGQGAGELFFGEGSRLTVL.

The CDR3 DNA is TGTGCCAGCAGTAACCGCGGACTCATGAACACTGAAGCTTTCTTT. It yields the protein CASSNRGLMNTEAFF. The rearrangement joins TRBV6-2 or TRBV6-3 to TRBJ1-1; unclear D gene. Germline V lookup: CDR1 MNHEY, CDR2 SVGEGT. With 5 bases removed from V and 0 bases from J, the gap between germline ends came to 13 bases. The CDR3 contains 15 residues.

This clone has only a few counts. This chain links TRBV7-3 with TRBJ1-2, with 7 positions matching TRBD1. The germline V gene encodes CDR1 SGHTA and CDR2 FQGTGA. This CDR3 comprises 13 residues. Trimming cost V 3 bases and J 8 bases; bases outside gene matches: 6. The CDR3 loop is CASSLRGGEGYTF. The CDR3 coding sequence is TGTGCCAGCAGCTTGCGAGGGGGCGAAGGCTACACCTTC. The complete variable domain, with remaining parts taken from reference TRBV7-3 and TRBJ1-2, reads GAGVSQTPSNKVTEKGKYVELRCDPISGHTALYWYRQSLGQGPEFLIYFQGTGAADDSGLPNDRFFAVRPEGSVSTLKIQRTERGDSAVYLCASSLRGGEGYTFGSGTRLTVV.

The genes are TRBV27 and TRBJ1-2; 10 bases fit TRBD1. The V segment lost 5 bases and the J segment 6 bases; nucleotides outside the gene matches: 9. The CDR3 consists of 15 residues. Germline values: CDR1 MNHEY, CDR2 SMNVEV (reference sequence). For the CDR3, the DNA is TGTGCCAGCAGTCCCCAGACAGGGGGCTGGGATGGCTACACCTTC. It encodes CASSPQTGGWDGYTF.

The J gene is TRBJ2-1, the V gene TRBV28; TRBD2 matches at 7 bases. Germline V lookup: CDR1 MDHEN, CDR2 SYDVKM. This CDR3 has 14 amino acids. The V and J ends lost 6 bases and 10 bases, in that order; junction bases with no gene match: 12. The CDR3 nucleotides are TGTGCCAGCAGCCTCCGGACTAGATCAGGAGAGCAGTTCTTC. It is translated as CASSLRTRSGEQFF.

V gene TRBV7-8 combines with J gene TRBJ2-3; perhaps TRBD2 as D (6 bases). Trimming pared 8 bases from V and 5 bases from J, leaving 26 bases between. Looked up from germline, CDR1 is SGHVS and CDR2 is FQNEAQ. The CDR3 consists of 17 residues. The CDR3, as DNA: TGTGCCAGCGGGTTGGGGGGTAGGGACTCCTTCCGAGATACGCAGTATTTT. It yields the protein CASGLGGRDSFRDTQYF.

V gene TRBV7-3 combines with J gene TRBJ2-7; 12 bases align to TRBD1. The CDR3 spans 15 residues. Trimming at V came to 2 bases and at J to 5 bases, leaving 4 bases not matched to a gene. Germline V CDR1 and CDR2: SGHTA, FQGTGA. The CDR3 DNA sequence: TGTGCCAGCAGCTTAGACGGGACAGGGGGCAACGAGCAGTACTTC. Encoded protein: CASSLDGTGGNEQYF. The whole variable domain, remainder taken from reference TRBV7-3 and TRBJ2-7, is GAGVSQTPSNKVTEKGKYVELRCDPISGHTALYWYRQSLGQGPEFLIYFQGTGAADDSGLPNDRFFAVRPEGSVSTLKIQRTERGDSAVYLCASSLDGTGGNEQYFGPGTRLTVT.

The gene calls are TRBV5-4 and TRBJ2-3; 9 bases are a match to TRBD2. This CDR3 region has 15 residues. V lost 3 bases, J lost 0 bases, and 2 bases stayed unmatched. Per the germline V gene, CDR1 is SGHNT and CDR2 is YYREEE (reference sequence). CDR3 residues: CASSSSGASTDTQYF. As DNA, the CDR3 is TGTGCCAGCAGCTCTAGCGGGGCTAGCACAGATACGCAGTATTTT.

The chain employs TRBV7-2 and TRBJ2-2, with 13 bases identical to TRBD2. CDR3 length: 16 amino acids. Germline lookup yields CDR1 SGHTA and CDR2 FQGNSA. V shed 4 bases, J shed 5 bases, and the junction held 4 bases outside the gene matches. In DNA form, the CDR3 reads TGTGCCAGCAGCTGGACTAGCGGGAGCGGTACCGGGGAGCTGTTTTTT. It is translated as CASSWTSGSGTGELFF.

The J gene is TRBJ2-7, the V gene TRBV10-3; 11 bases line up with TRBD2. Germline lookup yields CDR1 ENHRY and CDR2 SYGVKD. Trimming took 5 bases from V and 3 from J; bases not matched to a gene: 3. This CDR3 region has 14 residues. The CDR3 bases are TGTGCCATCAGTACTAGCGGGAGCGACTACGAGCAGTACTTC. Protein product: CAISTSGSDYEQYF.

The chain joins TRBV29-1 to TRBJ2-7; 13 bases map to TRBD2. After removal of 6 bases from V and 6 bases from J, the junction contained 5 bases not matched to a gene. Germline V gene lookup returns CDR1 SQVTM and CDR2 ANQGSEA. This CDR3 is 13 amino acids long. CDR3 region: CSVGTSGNREQYF. As DNA, the CDR3 is TGCAGCGTGGGGACTAGCGGGAACCGCGAGCAGTACTTC.

The gene calls are TRBV5-4 and TRBJ1-2; 8 bases line up with TRBD1. The CDR3 spans 14 residues. J lost 8 bases, V lost 1 base, and 7 bases had no gene match. Germline V gene sequence: CDR1 SGHNT, CDR2 YYREEE (reference sequence). The CDR3 DNA reads TGTGCCAGCAGCTTGTGGGCAGGGGGCTTCGGCTACACCTTC. Protein product: CASSLWAGGFGYTF.

For this clone: One end of the junction does not line up with germline, which may come from a read error. The chain employs TRBV7-7 and TRBJ2-1, with TRBD2 matching 9 bases. CDR3 length equals 15 residues. CDR1 and CDR2 from the germline V gene are SSHAT and FNYEAQ (reference sequence). The CDR3 reads CASSLEVAGVNEQFF. In DNA, the CDR3 is TGTGCTAGCAGCTTAGAGGTAGCGGGAGTTAATGAGCAGTTCTTC. Using reference TRBV7-7 and TRBJ2-1 for the parts outside the CDR3, the full variable domain is GAGVSQSPRYKVTKRGQDVTLRCDPISSHATLYWYQQALGQGPEFLTYFNYEAQPDKSGLPSDRFSAERPEGSISTLTIQRTEQRDSAMYRCASSLEVAGVNEQFFGPGTRLTVL.

The CDR3 bases are TGTGCCAGTAGTACAACCAGGGAAGAGACCCAGTACTTC. The encoded protein is CASSTTREETQYF. The chain is built from TRBV19 and TRBJ2-5; perhaps TRBD1 as D (5 bases). From germline, CDR1 is LNHDA and CDR2 SQIVND (reference sequence). This CDR3 has 13 amino acids. V lost 4 bases and J 3 bases, leaving 9 bases between the germline ends.

The J gene is TRBJ2-7, the V gene TRBV10-3; 7 bases map to TRBD1. The CDR3 has 11 amino acids. The V and J ends lost 8 bases and 5 bases, in that order; junction bases with no gene match: 3. The germline CDR1 and CDR2 sequences are ENHRY and SYGVKD. CDR3 region: CAIRQGDEQYF. The CDR3 nucleotides read TGTGCCATCCGACAGGGCGACGAGCAGTACTTC.

The CDR3 DNA reads as TGTGCCAGTAGTATGGCGGGAGGCACGAACACCGGGGAGCTGTTTTTT. It translates to CASSMAGGTNTGELFF. The rearrangement links TRBV19 to TRBJ2-2; TRBD2 agrees at 8 bases. The germline V gene has CDR1 LNHDA and CDR2 SQIVND (reference sequence). The CDR3 spans 16 residues. The ends lost 3 bases at V and 0 bases at J; junction bases unmatched: 3.

The rearrangement joins TRBV2 to TRBJ2-3, with 10 nucleotides matching TRBD2. The CDR3 extends over 15 amino acids. V lost 4 bases and J lost 8; bases outside the gene matches: 9. CDR1 is SNHLY, CDR2 FYNNEI, per germline. The chain's CDR3 is CASSAASGRAVTQYF. CDR3 sequence (DNA): TGTGCCAGCAGTGCAGCAAGCGGGAGGGCCGTTACGCAGTATTTT.

The genes are TRBV5-1 and TRBJ2-4; the D gene is possibly TRBD1 (6 bases). The CDR3 has 22 residues. V was clipped by 0 bases and J by 1 base, with 29 bases between them. The germline V gene has CDR1 SGHRS and CDR2 YFSETQ. The CDR3 DNA reads as TGCGCCAGCAGCTTGGAAATCTCCAACCCGGGACAAAAAAGGTTTGCCAAAAACATTCAGTACTTC. Protein sequence: CASSLEISNPGQKRFAKNIQYF. Based on the CDR3 plus reference TRBV5-1 and TRBJ2-4, the full variable domain is KAGVTQTPRYLIKTRGQQVTLSCSPISGHRSVSWYQQTPGQGLQFLFEYFSETQRNKGNFPGRFSGRQFSNSRSEMNVSTLELGDSALYLCASSLEISNPGQKRFAKNIQYFGAGTRLSVL.

The rearrangement uses TRBV28 and TRBJ2-1, with 14 bases identical to TRBD2. CDR1 MDHEN and CDR2 SYDVKM come from the germline V gene. This CDR3 has 19 residues. The V gene end was trimmed by 4 bases and the J gene end by 0 bases; junction bases not matched to a gene: 8. CDR3 bases: TGTGCCAGCAGTTCCTATGGACTAGCGGGAGGCAGCTCCTACAATGAGCAGTTCTTC. Translation: CASSSYGLAGGSSYNEQFF. Supplemented by reference TRBV28 and TRBJ2-1, the full variable domain reads DVKVTQSSRYLVKRTGEKVFLECVQDMDHENMFWYRQDPGLGLRLIYFSYDVKMKEKGDIPEGYSVSREKKERFSLILESASTNQTSMYLCASSSYGLAGGSSYNEQFFGPGTRLTVL.